Shown below are 5 T cell receptor beta chains from a single sample sequenced in a study of shared clonotypes between healthy human individuals. The data were produced by immunoSEQ multiplex PCR, yet TCRdb's version contains in-frame clones alone and is incomplete. The sample records around 700,000 clones, 73% being singletons. Material: memory CD4+ T cells sorted from blood. Indicated subset: CD45RA-negative fraction. All receptors come from a woman aged 25-40 years in good health.

The chain joins TRBV5-5 to TRBJ1-1, with D unresolved. Germline V gene lookup returns CDR1 SGHKS and CDR2 YYEKEE (reference sequence). This CDR3 spans 13 amino acids. V lost 1 base, J lost 7 bases, and 11 bases lay in between. CDR3 sequence: CASSLWAAVEAFF. CDR3 in DNA: TGTGCCAGCAGCTTGTGGGCAGCTGTTGAAGCTTTCTTT.

As for this clone: Other DNA sequences of this sample code for an identical CDR3. The chain joins TRBV5-1 to TRBJ2-1, with 11 bases matching TRBD2. The V gene end was trimmed by 4 bases and the J gene end by 4 bases; junction bases not matched to a gene: 4. Germline CDR1 reads SGHRS; CDR2 reads YFSETQ. The length of the CDR3 is 15 residues. The CDR3 protein is CASSVGTSGYNEQFF. CDR3 sequence (DNA): TGCGCCAGCAGCGTGGGGACTAGCGGTTACAATGAGCAGTTCTTC.

The table lists this clone with a few counts. The V and J genes are TRBV21-1 and TRBJ2-2; TRBD2, as called in the table, went unchecked against the DNA. TRBV21-1 is termed a pseudogene. The CDR3 is 21 amino acids. The CDR3 nucleotides read TGTGCCAGCAACCGACCCGGTGTGACTAGCGGGAGGGGATCGAACACCGGGGAGCTGTTTTTT. Amino acid sequence: CASNRPGVTSGRGSNTGELFF.

The chain joins TRBV6-1 to TRBJ1-4; D may be TRBD1 (6 bases). V lost 2 bases, J lost 4 bases, and 11 bases lay in between. The CDR3 contains 15 residues. The germline V gene has CDR1 MNHNS and CDR2 SASEGT. CDR3 in DNA: TGTGCCAGCAGTGAACCCGGGACAAATAATGAAAAACTGTTTTTT. Its protein is CASSEPGTNNEKLFF.

The chain has TRBV4-1 and TRBJ1-5, with TRBD1 as a possible D gene (6 bases). This CDR3 has 15 residues. The V gene's germline CDR1 is MGHRA and CDR2 YSYEKL. V was pared by 0 bases and J by 7 bases, with 13 bases between. The CDR3 DNA follows: TGCGCCAGCAGCCAAGATCGGGACACACCACAGCCCCAGCATTTT. Translation gives CASSQDRDTPQPQHF.